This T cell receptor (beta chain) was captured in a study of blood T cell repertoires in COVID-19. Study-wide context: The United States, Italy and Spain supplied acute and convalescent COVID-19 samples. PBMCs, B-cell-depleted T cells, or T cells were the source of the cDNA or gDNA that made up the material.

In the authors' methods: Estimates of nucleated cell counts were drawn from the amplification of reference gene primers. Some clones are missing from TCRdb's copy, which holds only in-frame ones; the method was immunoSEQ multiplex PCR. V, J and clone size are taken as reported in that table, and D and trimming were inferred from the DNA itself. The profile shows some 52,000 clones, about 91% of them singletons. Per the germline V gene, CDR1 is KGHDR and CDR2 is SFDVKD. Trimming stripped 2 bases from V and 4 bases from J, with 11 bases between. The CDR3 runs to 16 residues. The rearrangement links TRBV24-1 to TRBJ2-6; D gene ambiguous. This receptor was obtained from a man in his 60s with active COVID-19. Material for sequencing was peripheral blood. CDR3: CATSDSFGSGANVLTF. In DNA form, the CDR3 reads TGTGCCACCAGTGATTCATTCGGTAGCGGGGCCAACGTCCTGACTTTC.